The present T cell receptor beta chain was sequenced within a study of T cells after posttransplantation cyclophosphamide. The study's findings and limits: Skin or GI-infiltrating T cells shared few TRB sequences with blood. Later post-transplant blood repertoires were often dominated by donor CD8+ memory clones.

This clone was recorded at least ten times. Its antigen is currently unknown. The data were produced by immunoSEQ multiplex PCR, yet TCRdb's version contains in-frame clones alone and is incomplete. The specimen has some 50,000 clones, none found just once. V was pared by 2 bases and J by 10 bases, with 15 bases of the junction left unmatched. CDR3 length equals 18 residues. The germline V gene encodes CDR1 MDHEN and CDR2 SYDVKM. Sequenced: PBMCs. The chain has TRBV28 and TRBJ2-1; TRBD2 agrees at 12 bases. The clonotype was recovered from a middle-aged man in good health, CMV-negative, and a related stem cell transplant donor. CDR3 sequence (DNA): TGTGCCAGCAGTTTAGTTGTTCGGGCTAGCGGGAGGGAGGGGGAGCAGTTCTTC. Translating it yields CASSLVVRASGREGEQFF.